A single TCR beta chain is shown here with its context. The record originates from a study of blood T cell repertoires in COVID-19. In the original analysis: Amplifying reference gene primers gave estimates of nucleated cell counts. TCRdb keeps only in-frame clones here, not all; method: immunoSEQ multiplex PCR. V and J calls plus clone size are reproduced from that table; the DNA served to infer D and trimming. The sample yields roughly 180,000 clones, around 90% seen once. Enrollees, roughly 18 to 89 years old, lived in approximately 25 US areas. Recovered status applied to Cohort 3 donors who had two consecutive negative PCRs. It also applied to those with clearance or with symptom resolution. The CDR3 loop spans 17 amino acids. Trimming took off 0 bases at V and 2 bases at J, with 14 bases between the two ends. Germline V gene lookup returns CDR1 SGHAT and CDR2 FQNNGV.

The specimen sequenced was PBMCs or T cells enriched from blood (not recorded which). This TCR was sampled from a woman aged 30 to 39 who had recovered from COVID-19. The chain is built from TRBV11-2 and TRBJ1-3; D not resolved. CDR3 in amino acids: CASSLDPGGEPGNTIYF. The CDR3 DNA reads TGTGCCAGCAGCTTAGATCCGGGTGGGGAGCCTGGAAACACCATATATTTT.